The clone carrying this T cell receptor beta chain was detected only once. Its specificity is not known. The method was immunoSEQ multiplex PCR; TCRdb's version includes in-frame clones alone and lacks a portion of them. The data show some 180,000 clones, 88% seen once. The source of the sample is a study of T cell responses to AZD1222 COVID-19 vaccine. Study-wide points: Mostly white British, mostly female donors; authors suggested clonal diversity may be underestimated. Baseline serostatus was positive in only a handful of AZD1222 recipients. Spike-specific TCRs gained breadth and depth after people received two AZD1222 doses. Spike regions recognized by vaccine-associated CD4 TCRs spanned the protein, led by 160-218 and 743-854.

The ends were cut back, 7 bases at V and 7 bases at J, with 14 bases in the middle. This CDR3 is built from 12 residues. Per germline, CDR1 SGHNT and CDR2 YYREEE (reference sequence). The gene calls are TRBV5-4 and TRBJ1-1, with no clear D. Sequenced material: peripheral blood, taken on day 0 of AZD1222 vaccination. The receptor was isolated from an adult in good health. For the CDR3, the DNA is TGTGCCAGCCTCAGTCTGAACGGTGAAGCTTTCTTT. This encodes CASLSLNGEAFF.